This T cell receptor beta chain was captured in a study of blood T cells in healthy people across ages. Whole-study context: Capturing about one barcoded beta molecule per two T cells was achieved by template switching.

The authors ran a second PCR of 7 to 11 cycles using a sample-barcoded 5' primer and a J-beta primer mix. One entry per CDR3 protein, called by TCRdb with MiXCR from the 5' RACE reads. The sample gives roughly 1.7 million distinct CDR3 sequences, approximately 32% of which show up once; approximately 11% is in the top ten. The V and J ends lost 2 bases and 6 bases, in that order; junction bases with no gene match: 8. This CDR3 contains 16 residues. In germline, CDR1 is SNHLY, CDR2 FYNNEI. Study conclusions and caveats: Calculation of diversity from one million T cells yielded estimates considered to be underestimates. TCR beta diversity, measured per million T cells, fell in a roughly linear way with age.

A note on this clonotype: Its target is unknown.

Sequencing was carried out using blood. The chain carries TRBV2 and TRBJ2-1; 9 nucleotides match TRBD2. The receptor comes from a young woman in good health. CDR3: CASSEPLAGYGNEQFF. The CDR3 nucleotides are TGTGCCAGCAGTGAACCGCTAGCGGGATATGGCAATGAGCAGTTCTTC.